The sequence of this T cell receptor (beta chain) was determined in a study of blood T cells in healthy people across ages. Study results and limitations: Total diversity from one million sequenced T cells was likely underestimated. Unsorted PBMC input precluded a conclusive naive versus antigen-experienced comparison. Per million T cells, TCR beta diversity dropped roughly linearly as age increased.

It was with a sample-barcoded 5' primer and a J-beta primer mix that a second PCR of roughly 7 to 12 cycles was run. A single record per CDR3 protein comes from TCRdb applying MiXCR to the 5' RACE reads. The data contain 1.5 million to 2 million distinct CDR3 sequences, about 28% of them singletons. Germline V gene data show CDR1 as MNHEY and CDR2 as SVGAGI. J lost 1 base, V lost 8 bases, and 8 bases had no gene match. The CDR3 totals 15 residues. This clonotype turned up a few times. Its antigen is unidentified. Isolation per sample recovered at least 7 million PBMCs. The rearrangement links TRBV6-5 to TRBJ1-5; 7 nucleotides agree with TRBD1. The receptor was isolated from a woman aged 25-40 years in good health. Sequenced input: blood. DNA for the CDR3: TGTGCCAGCCGGCGAGACAGGGTGAGCAATCAGCCCCAGCATTTT. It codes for CASRRDRVSNQPQHF.